These 7 T cell receptor beta chains originate from one sample sequenced in a study of T cell repertoires in cytomegalovirus infection. One entry per CDR3 protein results from TCRdb running MiXCR on the reads. The top ten clones hold about a quarter of a sample with fewer than 200,000 distinct CDR3 sequences, about an eighth of them seen once. The sequenced material came from PBMCs. Receptor source: a human donor in good health (CMV status not recorded). Some clones in this sample may be carry-over from other donors' samples.

The chain employs TRBV27 and TRBJ1-1, with D perhaps TRBD1 (6 bases). Trimming removed 8 bases at V and 6 bases at J, with 16 bases between. Germline V gene lookup returns CDR1 MNHEY and CDR2 SMNVEV (reference sequence). CDR3 length: 13 residues. The CDR3 here is CASRTGRPPEAFF. In DNA, the CDR3 is TGTGCCAGCCGTACAGGGAGGCCCCCTGAAGCTTTCTTT.

As to this clonotype: A much larger clone is a single base away; this may be a read error. The chain links TRBV7-9 to TRBJ2-3, with D possibly TRBD2 on 5 matching bases. The CDR3 has 16 amino acids. Germline loops: CDR1 SEHNR, CDR2 FQNEAQ (reference sequence). V shed 0 bases and J shed 0 bases, with 10 bases lying between them. The CDR3 loop reads CASSLASGASTDTQYF. CDR3 nucleotide sequence: TGTGCCAGCAGCTTAGCGAGCGGAGCTAGCACAGATACGCAGTATTTT.

The J gene is TRBJ1-2, the V gene TRBV5-6; D not certain. V gave up 1 base and J gave up 6 bases, with 13 bases separating them. The CDR3 has 14 amino acids. Germline-derived CDR1 and CDR2 are SGHDT and YYEEEE. In DNA, the CDR3 is TGTGCCAGCAGCTTGAGGGCACCCGGCCATGGCTACACCTTC. It encodes CASSLRAPGHGYTF.

A few counts support this clonotype. This chain uses TRBV11-2 with TRBJ1-6; 7 nucleotides agree with TRBD1. This CDR3 has 19 amino acids. The V gene's germline CDR1 is SGHAT and CDR2 FQNNGV. Germline trimming cut 4 bases from V and 0 bases from J; bases unmatched to any gene: 12. The CDR3 DNA follows: TGTGCCAGCAGCTCAGTGTTCCGGGACAGAAGCTCCTATAATTCACCCCTCCACTTT. Translation: CASSSVFRDRSSYNSPLHF. Supplemented by reference TRBV11-2 and TRBJ1-6, the full variable domain reads EAGVAQSPRYKIIEKRQSVAFWCNPISGHATLYWYQQILGQGPKLLIQFQNNGVVDDSQLPKDRFSAERLKGVDSTLKIQPAKLEDSAVYLCASSSVFRDRSSYNSPLHFGNGTRLTVT.

This clonotype was observed at least ten times. CDR3: CASSLQRGLETQYF. As DNA, the CDR3 is TGTGCCAGCAGTTTACAGCGGGGGTTAGAGACCCAGTACTTC. The V gene is TRBV12-3 or TRBV12-4, the J gene TRBJ2-5, with TRBD2 matching 8 bases. There are 14 residues in the CDR3. V lost 2 bases to trimming and J lost 4 bases; unmatched junction nucleotides: 3.

This clonotype was seen repeatedly, ten times or more. V and J are TRBV6-6 and TRBJ1-2, with a weak D call TRBD1 (6 bases). Germline loops: CDR1 MNHNY, CDR2 SVGAGI (reference sequence). Trimming shortened V by 0 bases and J by 4 bases, and 9 bases separated the two germline ends. This CDR3 contains 14 residues. CDR3 protein: CASSYSTGTYGYTF. Here the CDR3 DNA reads TGTGCCAGCAGTTACTCGACAGGAACCTATGGCTACACCTTC.

This clonotype was counted at least ten times. V is TRBV14 and J is TRBJ2-2, with D perhaps given as TRBD1 or TRBD2 (6 bases each). Trimming removed 1 base from V and 14 bases from J, with 17 bases in between. Germline V gene data show CDR1 as SGHDN and CDR2 as FVKESK. This CDR3 contains 14 residues. In DNA, the CDR3 is TGTGCCAGCAGCCAAGTCCAAGGGGGGACCCGTCTGTTTTTT. This sequence encodes CASSQVQGGTRLFF.